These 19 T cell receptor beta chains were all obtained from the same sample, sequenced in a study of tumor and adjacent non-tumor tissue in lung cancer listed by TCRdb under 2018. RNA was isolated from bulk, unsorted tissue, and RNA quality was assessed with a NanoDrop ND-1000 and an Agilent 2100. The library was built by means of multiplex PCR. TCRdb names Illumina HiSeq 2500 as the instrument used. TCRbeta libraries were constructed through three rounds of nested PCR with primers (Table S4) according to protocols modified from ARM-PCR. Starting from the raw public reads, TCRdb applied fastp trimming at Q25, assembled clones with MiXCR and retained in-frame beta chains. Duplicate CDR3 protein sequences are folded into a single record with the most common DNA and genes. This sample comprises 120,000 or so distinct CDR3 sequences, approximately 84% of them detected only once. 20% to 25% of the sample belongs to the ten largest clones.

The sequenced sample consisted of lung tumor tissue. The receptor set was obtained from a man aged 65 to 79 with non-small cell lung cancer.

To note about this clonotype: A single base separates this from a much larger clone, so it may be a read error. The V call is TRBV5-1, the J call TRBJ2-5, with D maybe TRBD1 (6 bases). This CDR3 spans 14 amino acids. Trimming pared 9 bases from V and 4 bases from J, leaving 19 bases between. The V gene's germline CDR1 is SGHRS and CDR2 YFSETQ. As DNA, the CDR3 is TGCGCCACTAACACAGGGAACGAAGGAGAGACCCAGTACTTC. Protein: CATNTGNEGETQYF.

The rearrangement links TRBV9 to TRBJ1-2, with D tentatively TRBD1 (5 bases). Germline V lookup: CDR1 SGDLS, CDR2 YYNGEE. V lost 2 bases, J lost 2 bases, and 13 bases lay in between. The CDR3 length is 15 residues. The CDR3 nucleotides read TGTGCCAGCAGCGTCCAGGTTGGGGGGAACTATGGCTACACCTTC. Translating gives CASSVQVGGNYGYTF.

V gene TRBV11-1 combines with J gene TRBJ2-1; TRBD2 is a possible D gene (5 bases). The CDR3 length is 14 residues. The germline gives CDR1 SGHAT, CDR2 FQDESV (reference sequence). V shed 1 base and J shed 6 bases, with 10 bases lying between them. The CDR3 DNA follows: TGTGCCAGCAGCTTAGGGAGGACCGTCAATGAGCAGTTCTTC. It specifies CASSLGRTVNEQFF.

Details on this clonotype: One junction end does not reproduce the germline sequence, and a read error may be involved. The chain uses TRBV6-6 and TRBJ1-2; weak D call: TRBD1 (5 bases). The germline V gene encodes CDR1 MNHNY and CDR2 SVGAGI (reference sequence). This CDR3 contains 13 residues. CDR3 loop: CASSYDDSIGYIF. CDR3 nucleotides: TGTGCCAGCAGTTATGACGACAGTATAGGCTACATCTTC.

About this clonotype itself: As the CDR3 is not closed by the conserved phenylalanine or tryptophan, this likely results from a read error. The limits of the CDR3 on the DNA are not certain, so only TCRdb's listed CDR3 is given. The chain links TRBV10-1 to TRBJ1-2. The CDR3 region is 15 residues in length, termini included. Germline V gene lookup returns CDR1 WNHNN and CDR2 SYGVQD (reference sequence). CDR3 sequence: CASIESTGQPYGYTS.

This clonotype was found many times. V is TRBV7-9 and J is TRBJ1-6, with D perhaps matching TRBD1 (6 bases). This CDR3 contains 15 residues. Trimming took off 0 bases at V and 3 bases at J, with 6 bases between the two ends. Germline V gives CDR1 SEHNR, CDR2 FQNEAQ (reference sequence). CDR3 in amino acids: CASSLAGGYNSPLHF. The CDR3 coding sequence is TGTGCCAGCAGCTTAGCAGGGGGCTATAATTCACCCCTCCACTTT.

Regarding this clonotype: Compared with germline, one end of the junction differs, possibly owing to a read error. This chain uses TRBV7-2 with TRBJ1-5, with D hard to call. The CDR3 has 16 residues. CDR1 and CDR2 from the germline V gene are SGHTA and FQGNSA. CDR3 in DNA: TGTGCCAGCAGCTTATTCTTCATGGAGGGCAATCAGCCCCAACATTTT. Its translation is CASSLFFMEGNQPQHF.

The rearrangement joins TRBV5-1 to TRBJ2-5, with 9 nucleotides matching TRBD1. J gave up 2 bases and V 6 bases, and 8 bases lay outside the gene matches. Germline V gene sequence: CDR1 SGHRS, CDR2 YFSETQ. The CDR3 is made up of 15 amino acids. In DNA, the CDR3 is TGCGCCAGCAATTTGGGGGGACAGGGACAAGAGACCCAGTACTTC. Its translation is CASNLGGQGQETQYF. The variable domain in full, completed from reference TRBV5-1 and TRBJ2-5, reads KAGVTQTPRYLIKTRGQQVTLSCSPISGHRSVSWYQQTPGQGLQFLFEYFSETQRNKGNFPGRFSGRQFSNSRSEMNVSTLELGDSALYLCASNLGGQGQETQYFGPGTRLLVL.

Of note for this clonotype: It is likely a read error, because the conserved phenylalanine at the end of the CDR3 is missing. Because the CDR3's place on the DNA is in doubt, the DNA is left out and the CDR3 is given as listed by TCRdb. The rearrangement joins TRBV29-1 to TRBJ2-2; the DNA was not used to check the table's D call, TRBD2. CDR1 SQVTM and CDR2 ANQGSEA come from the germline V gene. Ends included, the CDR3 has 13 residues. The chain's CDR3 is CSADVAGGTGSCL.

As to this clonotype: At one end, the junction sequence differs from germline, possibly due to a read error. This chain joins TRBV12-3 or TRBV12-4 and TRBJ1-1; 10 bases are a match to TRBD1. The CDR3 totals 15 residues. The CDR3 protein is CASSGQGGLSTDAFF. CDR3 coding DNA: TGTGCCAGCAGTGGACAGGGGGGCTTGAGCACTGACGCTTTCTTT.

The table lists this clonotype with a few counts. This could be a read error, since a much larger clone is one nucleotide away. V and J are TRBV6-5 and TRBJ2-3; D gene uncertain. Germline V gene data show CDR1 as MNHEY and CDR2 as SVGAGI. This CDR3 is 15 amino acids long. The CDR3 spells CAGSSHGVSTDTQYF. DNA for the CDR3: TGTGCCGGCAGTAGTCATGGGGTTTCCACAGATACGCAGTATTTT.

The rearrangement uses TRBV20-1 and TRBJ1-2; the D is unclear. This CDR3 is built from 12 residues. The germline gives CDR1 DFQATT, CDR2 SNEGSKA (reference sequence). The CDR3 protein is CTAAQVGDGYTF. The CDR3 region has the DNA TGCACTGCCGCACAAGTAGGAGATGGCTACACCTTC.

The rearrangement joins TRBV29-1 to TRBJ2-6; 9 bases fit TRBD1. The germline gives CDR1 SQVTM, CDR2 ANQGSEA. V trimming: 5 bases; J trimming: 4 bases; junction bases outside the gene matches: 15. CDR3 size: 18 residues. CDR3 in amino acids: CSVHDRDRVSSGANVLTF. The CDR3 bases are TGCAGCGTTCACGACCGGGACAGGGTTTCCTCAGGGGCCAACGTCCTGACTTTC.

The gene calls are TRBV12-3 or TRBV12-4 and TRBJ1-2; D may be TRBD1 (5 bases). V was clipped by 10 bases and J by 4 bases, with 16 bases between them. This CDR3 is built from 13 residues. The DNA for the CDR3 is TGTGCCACCAGGAGGGACCTTGGCTATGGCTACACCTTC. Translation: CATRRDLGYGYTF.

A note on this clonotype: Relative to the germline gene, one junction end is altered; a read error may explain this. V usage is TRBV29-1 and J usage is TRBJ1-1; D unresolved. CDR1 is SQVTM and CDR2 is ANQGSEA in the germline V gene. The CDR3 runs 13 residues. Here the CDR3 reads CSVVTTMNSEAFF. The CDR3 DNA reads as TGCAGCGTTGTAACAACTATGAACTCTGAAGCTTTCTTT.

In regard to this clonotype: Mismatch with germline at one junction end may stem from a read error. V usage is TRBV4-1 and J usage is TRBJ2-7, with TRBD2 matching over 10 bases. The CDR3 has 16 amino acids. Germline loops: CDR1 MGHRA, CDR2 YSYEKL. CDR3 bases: TGCACCAGCAGCCGGACACTAGCGGGAAAGGGGGACGACCAGTACTTC. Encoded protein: CTSSRTLAGKGDDQYF.

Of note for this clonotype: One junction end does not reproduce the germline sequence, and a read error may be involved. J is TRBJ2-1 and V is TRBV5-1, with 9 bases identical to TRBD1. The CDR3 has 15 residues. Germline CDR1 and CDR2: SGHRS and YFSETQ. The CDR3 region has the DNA TGCGCCAGCAGCCCCGGGACAGGGAATTGGGATGATCAGTTCTTC. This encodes CASSPGTGNWDDQFF.

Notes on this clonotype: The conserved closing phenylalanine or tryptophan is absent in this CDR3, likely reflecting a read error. The CDR3 loop is CCASGPSYNEQFL. CDR3 bases: TGCTGTGCTAGCGGACCGTCCTACAATGAGCAGTTCCTA. The chain combines TRBV20-1 with TRBJ2-1; TRBD2 matches 7 bases. CDR1 is DFQATT, CDR2 SNEGSKA, per germline (reference sequence). The length of the CDR3 is 13 residues.

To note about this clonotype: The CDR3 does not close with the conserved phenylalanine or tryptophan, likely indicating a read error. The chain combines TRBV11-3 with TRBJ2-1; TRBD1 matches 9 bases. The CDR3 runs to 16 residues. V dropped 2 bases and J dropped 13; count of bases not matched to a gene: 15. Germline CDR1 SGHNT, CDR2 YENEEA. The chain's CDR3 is CASSLNPTGGKGEQFL. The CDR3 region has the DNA TGTGCCAGCAGCTTAAATCCCACAGGGGGCAAGGGTGAACAGTTCTTA.